The rows below give T cell receptor beta chains drawn from one sample of a study of pediatric ulcerative colitis. The method was immunoSEQ multiplex PCR; TCRdb's version includes in-frame clones alone and lacks a portion of them. The data show 60,000 or so clones, around 80% seen once. The specimen sequenced was blood. These TCRs come from a boy younger than 18 with moderate ulcerative colitis. The CDR3 runs from the conserved cysteine through the conserved F or W.

J | V | CDR3
TRBJ2-1 | TRBV11-2 | CASSSGLREQFF
TRBJ2-1 | TRBV4-3 | CASSQEASGDNEQFF
TRBJ2-5 | TRBV7-9 | CASSPRGVRQYQETQYF
TRBJ2-7 | TRBV18 | CASSLLRVTGELPYEQYF
TRBJ1-5 | TRBV7-9 | CASSITGAGQPQHF
TRBJ2-7 | TRBV7-9 | CASSLDALDEQYF
TRBJ1-4 | TRBV11-2 | CASSLAPATNEKLFF
TRBJ1-2 | TRBV28 | CATLPRGTGVYGYTF
TRBJ1-4 | TRBV7-8 | CASSPGQKNEKLFF
TRBJ2-1 | TRBV11-2 | CASSLVILGDQFF
TRBJ1-3 | TRBV7-9 | CASSPLTDSGNTIYF
TRBJ2-7 | TRBV7-3 | CASSKGMTEGEQYF
TRBJ1-2 | TRBV14 | CASSYRGSPRILNVNYGYTF
TRBJ2-3 | TRBV19 | CASNGGSTDTQYF